This entry lists 14 T cell receptor beta chains sequenced from one sample in a study of vaccination effects on CD4 cells after COVID-19. Using immunoSEQ multiplex PCR, the repertoire was profiled, and TCRdb retains in-frame clones only, with some absent. Found here are 35,000 to 45,000 clones, around three quarters of them singletons; the top ten hold under 14%. Antigen-specific CD4+ T cells were expanded with viral peptide pools in the ViraFEST assay before sequencing. Following a roughly 9-day culture, CD4+ T cells were purified. No vaccinee had earlier SARS-CoV-2 infection, and nucleocapsid antibodies were negative. The antigens these receptors bind are not known. The input for sequencing was CD4+ T cells from PBMCs cultured with SARS-CoV-2 spike peptides, taken before COVID-19 vaccination. The receptors shown here come from a human donor who received a COVID-19 vaccine.

The chain recombines TRBV12-5 with TRBJ2-2; weak D call: TRBD1 (6 bases). V lost 7 bases and J 0 bases, leaving 15 bases between the germline ends. The CDR3 consists of 16 residues. The germline gives CDR1 LGHNT, CDR2 FRNRAP. The chain's CDR3 is CASAKLQGSNTGELFF. CDR3 nucleotides: TGTGCTAGTGCCAAACTACAGGGTTCGAACACCGGGGAGCTGTTTTTT.

This clone was seen a handful of times. This chain uses TRBV2 with TRBJ1-3, with 9 nucleotides matching TRBD1. V lost 10 bases and J lost 0; bases outside the gene matches: 13. The CDR3 is made up of 17 amino acids. Germline lookup yields CDR1 SNHLY and CDR2 FYNNEI. In nucleotides, the CDR3 is TGTGCCACCAGACCGGGACAGGGCATGCTCTCTGGAAACACCATATATTTT. Its protein product is CATRPGQGMLSGNTIYF.

This clone was picked up a small number of times. This chain uses TRBV3-1 (or the pseudogene TRBV3-2) with TRBJ2-4, with D unclear. Germline assignment: CDR1 LGHDT and CDR2 YNNKEL (reference sequence). V was shortened by 2 bases and J by 0 bases, with 5 bases between the two germline ends. The CDR3 has 14 amino acids. CDR3 region: CASSQFLAKNIQYF. For the CDR3, the DNA is TGTGCCAGCAGCCAATTTTTAGCCAAAAACATTCAGTACTTC.

This chain links TRBV9 with TRBJ2-5, with 8 bases identical to TRBD2. Germline loops: CDR1 SGDLS, CDR2 YYNGEE. J was trimmed by 5 bases and V by 4 bases; bases with no gene match: 7. The CDR3 length is 14 residues. The CDR3 reads CASSPRGGAETQYF. The DNA of the CDR3 is TGTGCCAGCAGCCCCCGGGGGGGGGCGGAGACCCAGTACTTC.

The rearrangement uses TRBV7-9 and TRBJ1-6; D is uncertain. This CDR3 is built from 16 residues. V lost 4 bases and J 5 bases, leaving 15 bases between the germline ends. Germline V gene lookup returns CDR1 SEHNR and CDR2 FQNEAQ (reference sequence). The CDR3 DNA follows: TGTGCCAGCAGCTCCCAAGTCGCGGGAAATAATTCACCCCTCCACTTT. It encodes CASSSQVAGNNSPLHF.

V gene TRBV6-5 combines with J gene TRBJ2-1; the D gene could be TRBD1 or TRBD2 (7 bases each). V was pared by 5 bases and J by 5 bases, with 13 bases between. CDR3 length equals 14 residues. Per germline, CDR1 MNHEY and CDR2 SVGAGI. CDR3 region: CASSPTGTNNEQFF. The DNA of the CDR3 is TGTGCCAGCAGTCCGACAGGGACTAACAATGAGCAGTTCTTC.

In the case of this clone: Because the CDR3's place on the DNA is in doubt, the DNA is left out and the CDR3 is given as listed by TCRdb. The chain combines TRBV19 with TRBJ1-4. From its first to its last residue, the CDR3 has 17 amino acids. The germline gives CDR1 LNHDA, CDR2 SQIVND (reference sequence). The CDR3 loop is CASSTSGFPTGDEKLFF.

This clone was detected a few times. This chain joins TRBV18 and TRBJ1-2, with D possibly matching TRBD1 (5 bases). CDR1 KGHSH and CDR2 LQKENI come from the germline V gene. The V end lost 3 bases, the J end lost 4 bases, and 12 bases lay between the germline ends. This CDR3 spans 14 amino acids. The DNA for the CDR3 is TGTGCCAGCTCACCTTCAGACAGCCCCTATGGCTACACCTTC. It codes for CASSPSDSPYGYTF. Full variable domain (remainder filled in from reference TRBV18 and TRBJ1-2): NAGVMQNPRHLVRRRGQEARLRCSPMKGHSHVYWYRQLPEEGLKFMVYLQKENIIDESGMPKERFSAEFPKEGPSILRIQQVVRGDSAAYFCASSPSDSPYGYTFGSGTRLTVV.

This sequence joins TRBV10-3 and TRBJ1-1, with D perhaps TRBD1 (5 bases). CDR1 is ENHRY and CDR2 is SYGVKD in the germline V gene. Deletions cut 5 bases from V and 1 base from J, with 11 bases between. This CDR3 is 14 amino acids long. This CDR3 reads CAISRDGTNTEAFF. In DNA, the CDR3 is TGTGCCATCAGTCGCGACGGGACGAACACTGAAGCTTTCTTT.

The rearrangement joins TRBV19 to TRBJ1-5; 11 bases line up with TRBD1. The CDR3 has 15 amino acids. V gave up 5 bases and J gave up 4 bases; unmatched junction bases: 4. CDR1 and CDR2 from the germline V gene are LNHDA and SQIVND (reference sequence). CDR3 sequence reads: CASSRGTGGNQPQHF. DNA for the CDR3: TGTGCCAGTAGTCGCGGGACAGGGGGAAATCAGCCCCAGCATTTT.

The chain employs TRBV27 and TRBJ1-5; 10 positions match TRBD1. CDR3 length: 15 amino acids. The J segment lost 6 bases and the V segment lost 5 bases, leaving 7 bases of the junction unmatched. Germline-derived CDR1 and CDR2 are MNHEY and SMNVEV (reference sequence). The CDR3 is CASSPRTGGFQPQHF. CDR3 DNA sequence: TGTGCCAGCAGTCCCCGGACAGGGGGGTTTCAGCCCCAGCATTTT.

This chain connects TRBV28 to TRBJ1-5, with D possibly being TRBD1 (5 bases). Germline loops: CDR1 MDHEN, CDR2 SYDVKM. The germline V and J ends were trimmed by 4 bases and 7 bases, with 17 bases remaining between them. The CDR3 loop spans 15 amino acids. Written as DNA, the CDR3 is TGTGCCAGCAGTTGGGGGACTTTAACCCAGCAGCCCCAGCATTTT. This gives the protein CASSWGTLTQQPQHF.

V usage is TRBV6-1 and J usage is TRBJ1-3; D is unresolved. Germline values: CDR1 MNHNS, CDR2 SASEGT. The CDR3 runs to 18 residues. V was shortened by 2 bases and J by 0 bases, with 17 bases between the two germline ends. CDR3 residues: CASSESPNIPTSGNTIYF. The CDR3 DNA follows: TGTGCCAGCAGTGAATCGCCGAACATCCCGACCTCTGGAAACACCATATATTTT.

This chain joins TRBV19 and TRBJ1-2, with 10 nucleotides matching TRBD1. V gave up 5 bases and J gave up 4 bases; unmatched junction bases: 7. There are 15 residues in the CDR3. Germline lookup yields CDR1 LNHDA and CDR2 SQIVND (reference sequence). The CDR3 loop is CASSQGTGVAYGYTF. DNA of the CDR3: TGTGCCAGTAGTCAAGGGACAGGGGTGGCCTATGGCTACACCTTC.